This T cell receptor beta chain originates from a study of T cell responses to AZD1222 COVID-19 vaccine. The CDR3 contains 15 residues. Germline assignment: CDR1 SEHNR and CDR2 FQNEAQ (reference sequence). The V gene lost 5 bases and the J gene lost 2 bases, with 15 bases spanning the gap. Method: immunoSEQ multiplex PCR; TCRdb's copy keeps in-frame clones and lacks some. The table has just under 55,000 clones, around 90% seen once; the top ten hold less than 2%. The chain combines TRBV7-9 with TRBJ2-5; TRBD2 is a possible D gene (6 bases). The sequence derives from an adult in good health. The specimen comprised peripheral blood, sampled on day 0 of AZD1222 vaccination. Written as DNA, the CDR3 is TGTGCCAGCAGCCCAGAGGGGCGGGAACAAGAGACCCAGTACTTC. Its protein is CASSPEGREQETQYF.